The rows below give T cell receptor beta chains drawn from one sample of a study of breast tumors, draining lymph nodes, adjacent tissues. From the multiplex PCR reads, TCRdb called clonotypes with MiXCR, one entry per CDR3 protein. The sample holds about 140,000 distinct CDR3 sequences, about 30% seen once. The sample was axillary lymph node tissue. These receptors were collected from a female donor with breast cancer. Some clones in this sample may be carry-over from other donors' samples. The CDR3 runs from the conserved cysteine through the conserved F or W. A D gene is named only where the DNA matches it firmly. Only part of the rows carry a size: once, few, many, or a class if the clone is expanded.

J,D,size,V,DNA,CDR3
TRBJ2-1,TRBD1,many,TRBV6-2/TRBV6-3,TGTGCCAGCAGTTCCAGACAGGGTACCTACAGTGAGCAGTTCTTC,CASSSRQGTYSEQFF
TRBJ1-4,-,-,TRBV20-1,TGCAGTGCTATTAAACTAGCGGGGGGTAATGAAAAACTGTTTTTT,CSAIKLAGGNEKLFF
TRBJ2-7,-,-,TRBV20-1,TGCAGTGCTAGACGGGGAGGTGCCCTTGGGCAGTACTTC,CSARRGGALGQYF
TRBJ2-6,-,many,TRBV6-2/TRBV6-3,TGTGCCAGCATATGGGCTGGGGCCAACGTCCTGACTTTC,CASIWAGANVLTF
TRBJ2-5,-,many,TRBV4-2,TGTGCCAGCAGCCAAGATCAGGGGAGGAACAATCAAGAGACCCAGTACTTC,CASSQDQGRNNQETQYF
TRBJ1-2,-,many,TRBV3-1,TGTGCCAGCAGCAACTCCCGGGTCTCTAACTATGGCTACACCTTC,CASSNSRVSNYGYTF
TRBJ1-1,-,few,TRBV6-6,TGTGCCAGCATGGGTACGGAATACACTGAAGCTTTCTTT,CASMGTEYTEAFF
TRBJ2-2,-,many,TRBV7-2,TGTGCCAGCAGTAGGGGGGCCGGGGAGCTGTTTTTT,CASSRGAGELFF
TRBJ1-5,-,many,TRBV4-1,TGCGCCAGCAGCCAAGCCGGGCAGCCTAATCAGCCCCAGCATTTT,CASSQAGQPNQPQHF
TRBJ1-5,-,many,TRBV19,TGTGCCAGTAGTATCGCACTAAAGACACCGGCAAGCAATCAGCCCCAGCATTTT,CASSIALKTPASNQPQHF
TRBJ2-5,TRBD2,-,TRBV12-3/TRBV12-4,TGTGCTAGGCAATTCCCCGCGGGAGGGGAAGTGGGGAAACACCAAGAGACCCAGTACTTC,CARQFPAGGEVGKHQETQYF
TRBJ1-2,-,-,TRBV30,TGTGCCTGGAGTTCGGTGGGGGTCTATGGCTACACCTTC,CAWSSVGVYGYTF
TRBJ2-7,TRBD1,many,TRBV28,TGTGCCAGCAGTTTAGTAGGGACAGGCTCCTACGAGCAGTACTTC,CASSLVGTGSYEQYF
TRBJ2-3,TRBD2,-,TRBV27,TGTGCCAGCAGTTCGACTAGCGGGGGGGGCACAGATACGCAGTATTTT,CASSSTSGGGTDTQYF
TRBJ2-2,-,many,TRBV10-2,TGCGCCAGCAGCTTCCAGGGGGGGGGAACCGGGGAGCTGTTTTTT,CASSFQGGGTGELFF
TRBJ2-3,-,-,TRBV9,TGTGCCAGCAGCGTAGCACCGAATGTTGCAGATACGCAGTATTTT,CASSVAPNVADTQYF
TRBJ1-5,-,many,TRBV24-1,TGTGCCGCCCTAACCAGGCCCCAGCATTTT,CAALTRPQHF
TRBJ1-1,-,-,TRBV19,TGTGCCAGTAGGGACGGAAACATGAACACTGAAGCTTTCTTT,CASRDGNMNTEAFF
TRBJ2-3,-,many,TRBV3-1,TGTGCCAGCAGTACGACGGGGGGCGGGACAGATACGCAGTATTTT,CASSTTGGGTDTQYF
TRBJ2-5,-,-,TRBV13,TGTGCCAGCAGCTCCGGGACCCGGGCCCGCTTT,CASSSGTRARF
TRBJ1-5,-,many,TRBV2,TGTGCCAGCAGTGAGGCTTATAGCAATCAGCCCCAGCATTTT,CASSEAYSNQPQHF
TRBJ2-2,-,-,TRBV30,TGTGCCTGGAGTAGGACAGGGGAGCTGTTTTTT,CAWSRTGELFF
TRBJ2-5,-,many,TRBV5-1,TGCGCCAGCAGCTTTTCACAGCAAGAGACCCAGTACTTC,CASSFSQQETQYF
TRBJ1-5,-,-,TRBV24-1,TGTGCCACCAGCCTCTATGGGGGGGATACGCAGCATTTT,CATSLYGGDTQHF
TRBJ2-3,-,many,TRBV7-6,TGTGCCAGCAGCTTAAGTCCGGCTGAATATAGCACAGATACGCAGTATTTT,CASSLSPAEYSTDTQYF
TRBJ2-5,-,many,TRBV7-2,TGTGCCAGCAGATCAGCGGGTAGCCAAGAGACCCAGTACTTC,CASRSAGSQETQYF
TRBJ1-2,-,-,TRBV7-8,TGTGCCAGCAGCTTGGGTACAGGGAAAAACTATGGCTGCCCCTTC,CASSLGTGKNYGCPF
TRBJ2-5,TRBD1,-,TRBV7-9,TGTGCCAGCAGCTTAGACCGCGGGGACGCCAGGGGGCGGTCAGAGACCCAGTACTTC,CASSLDRGDARGRSETQYF
TRBJ1-6,-,-,TRBV5-4,TGTGCCAGCAGCTTCTCTGGATCGACCGGTTCTTCACCCCTCCACTTT,CASSFSGSTGSSPLHF
TRBJ1-1,-,few,TRBV19,TGTGCCAGTAGTCTTTCAGAAAACACTGAAGCTTTCTTT,CASSLSENTEAFF
TRBJ1-1,-,few,TRBV10-3,TGTGCCATCAGAGCTGACGGGACTGAAGCTTTCTTT,CAIRADGTEAFF
TRBJ1-5,TRBD1,many,TRBV9,TGTGCCAGCAGCGGCGGACAGGGTACGGGTCAGCCCCAGCATTTT,CASSGGQGTGQPQHF
TRBJ1-4,-,many,TRBV15,TGTGCCACCAGCAGACTCTGGACGGGTACTAATGAAAAACTGTTTTTT,CATSRLWTGTNEKLFF
TRBJ1-1,-,few,TRBV10-3,TGTGCCATCAGTGAGTCGGACACTGAAGCTTTCTTT,CAISESDTEAFF
TRBJ2-7,TRBD1,many,TRBV5-1,TGCGCCAGCAGCTCAACGGCAGGGGGCCTCGAGCAGTACTTC,CASSSTAGGLEQYF
TRBJ2-3,-,many,TRBV5-6,TGTGCCAGCAGGAGGGACCTCACAGATACGCAGTATTTT,CASRRDLTDTQYF
TRBJ1-6,-,many,TRBV6-5,TGTGCCAGCAGTCCCCCTCGGGGGCGGGCACCCCTCCACTTT,CASSPPRGRAPLHF
TRBJ2-3,-,many,TRBV7-9,TGTGCCAGCAGCTTATCGGGGGGCGCTCAGTATTTT,CASSLSGGAQYF
TRBJ2-2,-,-,TRBV2,TGTGCCACGAACAGGGATATGAACACCGGGGAGCTGTTTTTT,CATNRDMNTGELFF
TRBJ2-5,-,many,TRBV7-3,TGTGCCAGCAGCTTAGAAGCGATTGGGACCCAGTACTTC,CASSLEAIGTQYF
TRBJ2-2,TRBD1,many,TRBV6-1,TGTGCCAGCACCTCACAGGGGGCGTGGAACACCGGGGAGCTGTTTTTT,CASTSQGAWNTGELFF
TRBJ2-5,-,many,TRBV5-4,TGTGCCAGCAGCTTGGGGGGCCAGGGCGGGGAGACCCAGTACTTC,CASSLGGQGGETQYF
TRBJ2-2,-,-,TRBV14,TGTGTCTGCAGCACCGGGACGGACATTGTCGGGGAGCTGTTTTTT,CVCSTGTDIVGELFF
TRBJ2-3,TRBD2,many,TRBV5-1,TGCGCCAGCAGCCCCGGGTTTGAGCGGGGGCCTGGAGATACGCAGTATTTT,CASSPGFERGPGDTQYF
TRBJ2-2,TRBD2,-,TRBV9,TGTGCCGGCAGCGTAGCTACAGAGAGGCGGGGGGGCCTGGACACCGGGGAGCTGTTTTTT,CAGSVATERRGGLDTGELFF
TRBJ1-5,-,few,TRBV12-3/TRBV12-4,TGTGCCAGCAGAACGACGGATCAGCCCCAGCATTTT,CASRTTDQPQHF
TRBJ2-7,-,-,TRBV5-4,TGTGCCAGCAGAAGCCCGGCAGCCTCACACGGGCAGTACTTC,CASRSPAASHGQYF
TRBJ2-7,-,-,TRBV2,TGTGCCAGCGGTGAAGCCAGGGCGAGCGGGCAGTACTTC,CASGEARASGQYF
TRBJ1-5,-,many,TRBV6-2/TRBV6-3,TGTGCCAGCAGTTACCCCCCCAGCAGGGCCTTCAATCAGCCCCAGCATTTT,CASSYPPSRAFNQPQHF
TRBJ1-6,TRBD1,-,TRBV5-5,TGTGCCAGCAGCCCAGCCGGACAGGGAGGTAATTCACCCCTCCACTTT,CASSPAGQGGNSPLHF
TRBJ1-2,-,many,TRBV11-2,TGTGCCAGCAGCTTAGTGGGGACCGACAGCTATGGCTACACCTTC,CASSLVGTDSYGYTF